The 2 T cell receptor beta chains in this list originate from one sample, sequenced in a study of OX40 agonist ivuxolimab in advanced cancers. Library generation was performed with the immunoSEQ multiplex PCR assay. TCRdb mirrors the immuneACCESS table, restricted to in-frame sequences. Some clones are absent from its copies; in checked studies, under half trace to an unresolved V gene, and the reason for the others is unknown. Across this sample there are 77,000 or so clones, with more than 75% seen only once. The ten largest make up about 0.4% of the sample. The starting material was CD4+ or CD8+ T cells sorted from blood, obtained in a trial of the OX40 agonist ivuxolimab. These receptors all stem from an adult with an advanced solid tumor such as melanoma, head and neck, liver or kidney cancer.

The chain has TRBV2 and TRBJ2-7, with 7 bases identical to TRBD1. CDR3 length: 12 amino acids. Germline CDR1 SNHLY, CDR2 FYNNEI. The J segment lost 5 bases and the V segment lost 4 bases, leaving 2 bases of the junction unmatched. CDR3 in amino acids: CASSVTGHEQYF. CDR3 DNA sequence: TGTGCCAGCAGTGTGACAGGGCACGAGCAGTACTTC.

About this clone itself: The same CDR3 also results from other DNA sequences found in this sample. V is TRBV5-1 and J is TRBJ2-2; 11 nucleotides align to TRBD2. The CDR3 consists of 16 residues. V shed 4 bases and J 1 base; nucleotides not matched to a gene: 3. CDR1 SGHRS and CDR2 YFSETQ come from the germline V gene. The DNA for the CDR3 is TGCGCCAGCAGCCCCCTAGCGGGAGGGAACACCGGGGAGCTGTTTTTT. It yields the protein CASSPLAGGNTGELFF.